This T cell receptor (beta chain) was sequenced for a study of blood T cell repertoires in COVID-19. Some clones are missing from TCRdb's copy, which holds only in-frame ones; the method was immunoSEQ multiplex PCR. In the table there are 95,000 to 150,000 clones, 75% to 90% of which are singletons. Germline loops: CDR1 SGHDT, CDR2 YYEEEE. The CDR3 totals 12 residues. Trimming removed 2 bases from V and 9 bases from J; junction bases left unmatched: 2. The sequenced sample consisted of peripheral blood. The receptor comes from a man between 70 and 80 years old with active or convalescent COVID-19. This rearrangement joins TRBV5-6 to TRBJ1-5, with 7 bases lining up with TRBD1. DNA for the CDR3: TGTGCCAGCAGCTTCCGGACAGGGCCCCAGCATTTT. Encoded protein: CASSFRTGPQHF.